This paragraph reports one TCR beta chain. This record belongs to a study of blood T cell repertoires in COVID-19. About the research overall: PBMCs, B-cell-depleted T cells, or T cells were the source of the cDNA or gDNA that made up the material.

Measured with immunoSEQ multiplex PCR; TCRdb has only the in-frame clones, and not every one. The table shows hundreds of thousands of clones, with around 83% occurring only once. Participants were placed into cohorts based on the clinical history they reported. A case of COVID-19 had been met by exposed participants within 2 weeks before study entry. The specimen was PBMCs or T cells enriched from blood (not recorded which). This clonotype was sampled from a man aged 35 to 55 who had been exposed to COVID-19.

The CDR3 is CASRRDSLYYGYTF. The CDR3 nucleotides are TGTGCCAGCAGGAGGGACAGTCTTTACTATGGCTACACCTTC. The chain couples TRBV6-5 to TRBJ1-2; 7 positions match TRBD1. The CDR3 contains 14 residues. The trim removed 6 bases at V and 3 bases at J, leaving 7 bases unmatched. The germline V gene encodes CDR1 MNHEY and CDR2 SVGAGI.